Below are 21 T cell receptor beta chains sequenced from a single sample in a study of OX40 agonist ivuxolimab in advanced cancers. Some clones are missing from TCRdb's copy, which holds only in-frame ones; the method was immunoSEQ multiplex PCR. This sample carries more than 25,000 clones, approximately 86% of them seen once, and the ten largest clones take 25% to 30%. Sequencing was performed on CD4+ or CD8+ T cells sorted from blood, taken in a trial of the OX40 agonist ivuxolimab. The receptors come from an adult with an advanced solid tumor such as melanoma, head and neck, liver or kidney cancer.

The V call is TRBV4-1, the J call TRBJ2-7; 8 nucleotides match TRBD1. The V and J ends lost 4 bases and 2 bases, in that order; junction bases with no gene match: 7. The CDR3 is made up of 15 amino acids. CDR1 and CDR2 (germline): MGHRA, YSYEKL. CDR3 coding DNA: TGCGCCAGCAGCCCTACAGGGGGGAGAACCTACGAGCAGTACTTC. Amino acid sequence: CASSPTGGRTYEQYF.

The chain is built from TRBV5-6 and TRBJ1-4; 9 bases map to TRBD1. V shed 4 bases, J shed 8 bases, and the junction held 0 bases outside the gene matches. The CDR3 consists of 12 residues. The germline V gene encodes CDR1 SGHDT and CDR2 YYEEEE. The DNA of the CDR3 is TGTGCCAGCAGCGGGACAGGGGAAAAACTGTTTTTT. Translation: CASSGTGEKLFF. Full variable domain (remainder filled in from reference TRBV5-6 and TRBJ1-4): DAGVTQSPTHLIKTRGQQVTLRCSPKSGHDTVSWYQQALGQGPQFIFQYYEEEERQRGNFPDRFSGHQFPNYSSELNVNALLLGDSALYLCASSGTGEKLFFGSGTQLSVL.

The chain is built from TRBV7-9 and TRBJ1-1; D is unclear. Germline lookup yields CDR1 SEHNR and CDR2 FQNEAQ (reference sequence). The CDR3 is made up of 13 amino acids. Between the trimmed V and J ends, which lost 1 base and 7 bases, there was a span of 10 bases. As DNA, the CDR3 is TGTGCCAGCAGCTTAGATCGCTGGCATGAAGCTTTCTTT. It yields the protein CASSLDRWHEAFF.

The sample holds a few counts of this clone. The chain employs TRBV27 and TRBJ1-1; no reliable D call. The CDR3 loop spans 15 amino acids. Trimming pared 1 base from V and 1 base from J, leaving 10 bases between. Germline V gene sequence: CDR1 MNHEY, CDR2 SMNVEV (reference sequence). Here the CDR3 reads CASSLWGVSNTEAFF. CDR3 sequence (DNA): TGTGCCAGCAGTTTATGGGGAGTCTCGAACACTGAAGCTTTCTTT.

This clone was counted once. J is TRBJ2-7 and V is TRBV5-4, with 7 bases fitting TRBD2. V dropped 0 bases and J dropped 4; count of bases not matched to a gene: 4. This CDR3 comprises 14 residues. In germline, CDR1 is SGHNT, CDR2 YYREEE (reference sequence). CDR3 sequence (DNA): TGTGCCAGCAGCTTGGCCCTAGCGGATTACGAGCAGTACTTC. This codes for CASSLALADYEQYF.

V is TRBV9 and J is TRBJ2-7; D is uncertain. The V gene's germline CDR1 is SGDLS and CDR2 YYNGEE. CDR3 length equals 15 residues. V was shortened by 0 bases and J by 1 base, with 11 bases between the two germline ends. The CDR3 nucleotides read TGTGCCAGCAGCGTAGATCTGGGGATTTCCTACGAGCAGTACTTC. Amino acids: CASSVDLGISYEQYF.

The rearrangement links TRBV29-1 to TRBJ2-7; 8 bases are shared with TRBD2. Losses at the gene ends were 3 bases for V and 3 bases for J; bases not matched to a gene: 13. This CDR3 spans 16 amino acids. The V gene's germline CDR1 is SQVTM and CDR2 ANQGSEA. CDR3 in DNA: TGCAGCGTTGACCCCCCCCCAAGCGGGAGAATCTACGAGCAGTACTTC. Amino acids: CSVDPPPSGRIYEQYF.

This clone was seen once. The chain employs TRBV28 and TRBJ2-7; the D is unclear. The germline gives CDR1 MDHEN, CDR2 SYDVKM. V was shortened by 6 bases and J by 2 bases, with 8 bases between the two germline ends. The CDR3 spans 12 residues. The CDR3: CASRTRAYEQYF. CDR3 DNA sequence: TGTGCCAGCAGGACACGAGCCTACGAGCAGTACTTC.

V is TRBV15 and J is TRBJ1-5; D is ambiguous. This CDR3 comprises 17 residues. Germline loops: CDR1 LNHNV, CDR2 YYDKDF (reference sequence). Trimming shortened V by 0 bases and J by 0 bases, and 12 bases separated the two germline ends. This CDR3 is CATSRDLEVYSNQPQHF. CDR3 bases: TGTGCCACCAGCAGAGATCTAGAAGTATATAGCAATCAGCCCCAGCATTTT.

The chain's CDR3 is CASSPREISYGYTF. The CDR3 DNA reads as TGTGCCAGCAGTCCCAGGGAAATAAGCTATGGCTACACCTTC. This sequence joins TRBV28 and TRBJ1-2; maybe TRBD1 (5 bases). V dropped 5 bases and J dropped 4 bases, with 14 bases sitting between them. The CDR3 length is 14 residues. Looked up from germline, CDR1 is MDHEN and CDR2 is SYDVKM.

This clone was seen once. The rearrangement uses TRBV9 and TRBJ1-3; D remains ambiguous. Germline CDR1 is SGDLS and CDR2 is YYNGEE. Trimming removed 0 bases at V and 3 bases at J, with 10 bases between. The CDR3 covers 15 residues. The CDR3 region is CASSVGQSVGNTIYF. CDR3 bases: TGTGCCAGCAGCGTAGGTCAGTCGGTTGGAAACACCATATATTTT.

This clone was counted once. The chain has TRBV11-2 and TRBJ2-3; 8 positions match TRBD2. The germline gives CDR1 SGHAT, CDR2 FQNNGV. The CDR3 runs to 17 residues. Unmatched junction bases numbered 13, after V lost 3 bases and J lost 5 bases. The CDR3 loop is CASSLQAGEYVGDTQYF. CDR3 sequence (DNA): TGTGCCAGCAGCTTGCAAGCGGGAGAATATGTGGGAGATACGCAGTATTTT.

This clone occurred once. V usage is TRBV11-2 and J usage is TRBJ1-2; D gene uncertain. Germline V gene data show CDR1 as SGHAT and CDR2 as FQNNGV. V was cut by 5 bases and J by 4 bases, with 14 bases left in between. The CDR3 runs 14 residues. In DNA, the CDR3 is TGTGCCAGCAGCCCAAGTAACGAGGGCTATGGCTACACCTTC. This encodes CASSPSNEGYGYTF.

V is TRBV6-1 and J is TRBJ2-3; 7 bases fit TRBD2. This CDR3 is 15 amino acids long. Per germline, CDR1 MNHNS and CDR2 SASEGT. The V segment lost 7 bases and the J segment 1 base; nucleotides outside the gene matches: 8. CDR3 sequence reads: CASTSSGEGTDTQYF. CDR3 bases: TGTGCCAGCACGTCCAGCGGGGAGGGCACAGATACGCAGTATTTT.

V usage is TRBV5-4 and J usage is TRBJ1-1; 7 nucleotides line up with TRBD1. The CDR3 is 13 amino acids. The J segment lost 4 bases and the V segment lost 5 bases, leaving 5 bases of the junction unmatched. Germline CDR1 SGHNT, CDR2 YYREEE (reference sequence). The CDR3 sequence is CASSQTGFTEAFF. In nucleotides, the CDR3 is TGTGCCAGCAGTCAGACAGGGTTCACTGAAGCTTTCTTT.

The chain has TRBV5-1 and TRBJ2-2; a weak D match, TRBD1 (6 bases). Looked up from germline, CDR1 is SGHRS and CDR2 is YFSETQ. This CDR3 region has 14 residues. The V gene lost 5 bases and the J gene lost 4 bases, with 12 bases spanning the gap. The CDR3 reads CASSFGTSTGELFF. As DNA, the CDR3 is TGCGCCAGCAGTTTCGGGACATCCACCGGGGAGCTGTTTTTT. The full variable domain, its missing parts supplied by reference TRBV5-1 and TRBJ2-2, is KAGVTQTPRYLIKTRGQQVTLSCSPISGHRSVSWYQQTPGQGLQFLFEYFSETQRNKGNFPGRFSGRQFSNSRSEMNVSTLELGDSALYLCASSFGTSTGELFFGEGSRLTVL.

The CDR3 here is CATSRATGDTGELFF. Written as DNA, the CDR3 is TGTGCCACCAGCAGGGCGACAGGGGACACCGGGGAGCTGTTTTTT. The chain employs TRBV15 and TRBJ2-2; TRBD1 matches 8 bases. The J segment lost 3 bases and the V segment lost 3 bases, leaving 3 bases of the junction unmatched. Germline assignment: CDR1 LNHNV and CDR2 YYDKDF (reference sequence). This CDR3 has 15 residues. Based on the CDR3 plus reference TRBV15 and TRBJ2-2, the full variable domain is DAMVIQNPRYQVTQFGKPVTLSCSQTLNHNVMYWYQQKSSQAPKLLFHYYDKDFNNEADTPDNFQSRRPNTSFCFLDIRSPGLGDTAMYLCATSRATGDTGELFFGEGSRLTVL.

This clone was found once. The chain uses TRBV21-1 and TRBJ2-1; no check of the table's D call, TRBD1, against the DNA was made. TRBV21-1 is designated a pseudogene. This CDR3 has 19 residues. CDR3 DNA sequence: TGTGCCAGCAGCAATGCCCCCCAGAGACGGGACAGATTACACAATGAGCAGTTCTTC. This gives the protein CASSNAPQRRDRLHNEQFF.

The chain carries TRBV2 and TRBJ2-7, with TRBD2 matching over 9 bases. V lost 0 bases, J lost 5 bases, and 11 bases stayed unmatched. CDR1 SNHLY and CDR2 FYNNEI come from the germline V gene. CDR3 size: 17 residues. In DNA, the CDR3 is TGTGCCAGCAGTGAAGCGGCGTGGCGGGAGGGGGGGAACGAGCAGTACTTC. It specifies CASSEAAWREGGNEQYF.

This clone was detected a few times. The J gene is TRBJ1-2, the V gene TRBV19; TRBD1 agrees at 7 bases. The CDR3 runs 14 residues. Germline-derived CDR1 and CDR2 are LNHDA and SQIVND (reference sequence). Trimming at V came to 8 bases and at J to 4 bases, leaving 10 bases not matched to a gene. The CDR3 loop reads CASGGGDSLYGYTF. The CDR3 bases are TGTGCCAGTGGGGGCGGGGACAGCCTCTATGGCTACACCTTC.

J is TRBJ2-7 and V is TRBV19; 9 bases line up with TRBD2. The CDR3 has 12 amino acids. Germline assignment: CDR1 LNHDA and CDR2 SQIVND (reference sequence). J lost 4 bases, V lost 11 bases, and 6 bases had no gene match. The CDR3 here is CASGTSSYEQYF. CDR3 bases: TGTGCCTCCGGGACTAGCTCGTACGAGCAGTACTTC.